This TCR beta chain was identified during a study of T cell responses to AZD1222 COVID-19 vaccine. Whole-study results and caveats: With dominance at 160-218 and 743-854, vaccine-associated CD4 TCRs spanned spike. Regions left unmutated in variants are reportedly the target of nearly half of spike-specific TCRs.

As for this clone: Antigen unknown.

Deletions cut 3 bases from V and 8 bases from J, with 13 bases between. This CDR3 has 13 amino acids. Germline loops: CDR1 MDHEN, CDR2 SYDVKM. The repertoire was sequenced with immunoSEQ multiplex PCR; TCRdb's copy has only in-frame clones and lacks some. Of around 50,000 clones listed, 84% are singletons. The sample was peripheral blood, taken on day 0 of AZD1222 vaccination. The source of this sequence is an adult in good health. This chain uses TRBV28 with TRBJ1-1, with D tentatively TRBD1 (5 bases). For the CDR3, the DNA is TGTGCCAGCAGTTTGCCAGCTGGGGGGGAAGCTTTCTTT. Translation: CASSLPAGGEAFF.